This T cell receptor (beta chain) was identified during a study of monozygotic twins with inflammatory bowel disease. The CDR3 is 12 residues long. From the 5' RACE reads, TCRdb lists one entry per CDR3 protein and no DNA. The listing records about 150,000 distinct CDR3 sequences. Sequenced sample: blood. This TCR derives from a human donor with ulcerative colitis or Crohn's disease, or a healthy co-twin of an affected twin (not recorded which). V is TRBV12-3 or TRBV12-4 and J is TRBJ2-1; absent DNA, TCRdb's TRBD1 call cannot be checked. The CDR3: CASSPGTGGPLF.